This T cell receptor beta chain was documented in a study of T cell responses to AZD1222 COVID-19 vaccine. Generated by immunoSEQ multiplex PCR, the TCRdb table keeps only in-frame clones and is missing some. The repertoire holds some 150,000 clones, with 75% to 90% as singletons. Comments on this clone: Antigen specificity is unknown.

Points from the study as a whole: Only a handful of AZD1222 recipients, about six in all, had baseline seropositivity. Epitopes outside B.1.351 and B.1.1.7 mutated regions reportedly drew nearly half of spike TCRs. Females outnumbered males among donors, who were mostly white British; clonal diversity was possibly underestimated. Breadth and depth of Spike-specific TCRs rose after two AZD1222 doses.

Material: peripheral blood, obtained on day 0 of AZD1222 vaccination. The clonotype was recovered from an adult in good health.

The CDR3 loop is CASSLLAGAGTDTQYF. CDR3 nucleotides: TGTGCCAGTAGTCTGCTAGCGGGAGCTGGGACAGATACGCAGTATTTT. The chain employs TRBV19 and TRBJ2-3, with 10 bases identical to TRBD2. Germline V gene data show CDR1 as LNHDA and CDR2 as SQIVND (reference sequence). V dropped 5 bases and J dropped 3; count of bases not matched to a gene: 8. This CDR3 has 16 amino acids.